Listed here are 6 T cell receptor beta chains from one sample, sequenced in a study of blood T cell repertoires in COVID-19. TCRdb's table, derived via immunoSEQ multiplex PCR, lists solely in-frame clones and lacks some. The sample carries roughly 79,000 clones, around 83% recorded once. The sequencing input was peripheral blood. The receptors here all came from a man aged 50-59 years with acute or convalescent COVID-19.

The J gene is TRBJ1-6, the V gene TRBV27; 7 bases agree with TRBD1. The V segment lost 2 bases and the J segment 6 bases; nucleotides outside the gene matches: 1. Germline CDR1 MNHEY, CDR2 SMNVEV (reference sequence). The CDR3 contains 14 residues. CDR3 loop: CASSLDRVNSPLHF. DNA for the CDR3: TGTGCCAGCAGTTTAGACAGGGTTAATTCACCCCTCCACTTT.

This clone was seen once. DNA for the CDR3: TGTGCCAGCTCACCACCGGGACAGGGGGCGGACGAATGGGAGACCCAGTACTTC. Translated: CASSPPGQGADEWETQYF. J is TRBJ2-5 and V is TRBV18, with TRBD1 matching 12 bases. Germline trimming cut 0 bases from V and 5 bases from J; bases unmatched to any gene: 10. The CDR3 spans 18 residues. Germline V gene data show CDR1 as KGHSH and CDR2 as LQKENI.

The chain has TRBV6-1 and TRBJ2-7; 13 bases align to TRBD2. Trimming at V came to 4 bases and at J to 3 bases, leaving 9 bases not matched to a gene. The CDR3 extends over 17 amino acids. The germline gives CDR1 MNHNS, CDR2 SASEGT. The CDR3 loop is CASSGSFWTSGSYEQYF. The CDR3 bases are TGTGCCAGCAGTGGGTCCTTTTGGACTAGCGGGAGCTACGAGCAGTACTTC.

V and J are TRBV4-1 and TRBJ2-3, with TRBD2 identical over 10 bases. The ends lost 2 bases at V and 4 bases at J; junction bases unmatched: 12. The germline V gene has CDR1 MGHRA and CDR2 YSYEKL. This CDR3 is built from 18 residues. CDR3 sequence (DNA): TGCGCCAGCAGCCAACCCCTAGCGGGAGTCCGGGGTGCAGATACGCAGTATTTT. Translating it yields CASSQPLAGVRGADTQYF.

This chain joins TRBV10-2 and TRBJ1-3, with a weak D call TRBD1 (6 bases). V was pared by 2 bases and J by 0 bases, with 11 bases between. Germline CDR1 reads WSHSY; CDR2 reads SAAADI. CDR3 length equals 16 residues. The CDR3 sequence: CASSEAGVNSGNTIYF. CDR3 DNA: TGCGCCAGCAGTGAGGCAGGGGTGAACTCTGGAAACACCATATATTTT.

V usage is TRBV27 and J usage is TRBJ1-5, with no clear D. The CDR3 totals 16 residues. CDR1 and CDR2 from the germline V gene are MNHEY and SMNVEV (reference sequence). Trimming removed 6 bases at V and 4 bases at J, with 19 bases between. This chain's CDR3 is CASSLTLPGWNQPQHF. In nucleotides, the CDR3 is TGTGCCAGCAGCCTTACATTACCGGGGTGGAATCAGCCCCAGCATTTT.